This is a list of T cell receptor beta chains from one sample in a study of shared clonotypes between healthy human individuals. Clones were sequenced by immunoSEQ multiplex PCR, and TCRdb holds only the in-frame ones, with some missing. The table shows 2 million to 2.5 million clones, with 90% to 95% occurring only once. The sequenced sample was naive CD4+ T cells from PBMCs. The receptors derive from a man younger than 30 in good health. Some clones in this sample may be carry-over from other donors' samples. CDR3s include the opening cysteine and the closing phenylalanine or tryptophan. The D gene is left open where the match is weak. Only part of the rows carry a size: once, few, many, or a class if the clone is expanded.

J gene: TRBJ2-3; V gene: TRBV5-6; clone size: .; D gene: .; CDR3 DNA: TGTGCCAGCAGCTTGGCGGTGGGAGACACAGATACGCAGTATTTT; CDR3 protein: CASSLAVGDTDTQYF
J gene: TRBJ1-3; V gene: TRBV5-4; clone size: .; D gene: .; CDR3 DNA: TGTGCCAGCAGCTTGAGCCGGGGTGGAAACACCATATATTTT; CDR3 protein: CASSLSRGGNTIYF
J gene: TRBJ2-1; V gene: TRBV7-3; clone size: .; D gene: .; CDR3 DNA: TGTGCCAGCAGCCCCGGAGCCGGTAACAATGAGCAGTTCTTC; CDR3 protein: CASSPGAGNNEQFF
J gene: TRBJ1-2; V gene: TRBV5-1; clone size: .; D gene: .; CDR3 DNA: TGCGCCAGCAGCAGAGATCAGGGATCCTATGGCTACACCTTC; CDR3 protein: CASSRDQGSYGYTF
J gene: TRBJ1-2; V gene: TRBV28; clone size: once; D gene: TRBD1; CDR3 DNA: TGTGCCAGCATGACAGGGGGGGAAGGCTACACCTTC; CDR3 protein: CASMTGGEGYTF
J gene: TRBJ2-1; V gene: TRBV6-1; clone size: .; D gene: .; CDR3 DNA: TGTGCCAGCAGTGAAGCGGGAGTTGAGCAGTTCTTC; CDR3 protein: CASSEAGVEQFF
J gene: TRBJ2-5; V gene: TRBV11-1; clone size: .; D gene: .; CDR3 DNA: TGTGCCAGCAGCTTAGTTATGTGGCCAGGGGAGACCCAGTACTTC; CDR3 protein: CASSLVMWPGETQYF
J gene: TRBJ1-2; V gene: TRBV5-4; clone size: .; D gene: .; CDR3 DNA: TGTGCCAGCAGCCCAGATGCGGACTATGGCTACACCTTC; CDR3 protein: CASSPDADYGYTF
J gene: TRBJ2-1; V gene: TRBV2; clone size: once; D gene: TRBD1; CDR3 DNA: TGTGCCAGCACCCAACCCGGACAGGGGGCCCGAGCGGGAGGCCACAATGAGCAGTTCTTC; CDR3 protein: CASTQPGQGARAGGHNEQFF
J gene: TRBJ1-1; V gene: TRBV5-1; clone size: .; D gene: .; CDR3 DNA: TGCGCCAGCAGCAGAGGACAGCCCATGAACACTGAAGCTTTCTTT; CDR3 protein: CASSRGQPMNTEAFF
J gene: TRBJ2-2; V gene: TRBV28; clone size: once; D gene: .; CDR3 DNA: TGTGCCAGCAGTTTACCCAGGGCAAACACCGGGGAGCTGTTTTTT; CDR3 protein: CASSLPRANTGELFF
J gene: TRBJ1-1; V gene: TRBV7-3; clone size: .; D gene: .; CDR3 DNA: TGTGCCAGCAGCTTACCGGTAGGGGGTAGAACTGAAGCTTTCTTT; CDR3 protein: CASSLPVGGRTEAFF
J gene: TRBJ2-2; V gene: TRBV9; clone size: .; D gene: TRBD2; CDR3 DNA: TGTGCCAGCAGCGGTCGGGCTAGCGGGAGTATCGCCGGGGAGCTGTTTTTT; CDR3 protein: CASSGRASGSIAGELFF
J gene: TRBJ2-1; V gene: TRBV5-1; clone size: .; D gene: .; CDR3 DNA: TGCGCCAGCAGCATTAGCGGCTACAATGAGCAGTTCTTC; CDR3 protein: CASSISGYNEQFF
J gene: TRBJ1-4; V gene: TRBV25-1; clone size: .; D gene: .; CDR3 DNA: TGTGCCAGCAGCAGAGGTAATGAAAAACTGTTTTTT; CDR3 protein: CASSRGNEKLFF
J gene: TRBJ2-1; V gene: TRBV14; clone size: .; D gene: .; CDR3 DNA: TGTGCCAGCAGCTGGGGGCGGGCCGATGAGCAGTTCTTC; CDR3 protein: CASSWGRADEQFF
J gene: TRBJ2-7; V gene: TRBV6-1; clone size: .; D gene: TRBD2; CDR3 DNA: TGTGCCAGTCAGACTAGCGGGAGGACCTACGAGCAGTACTTC; CDR3 protein: CASQTSGRTYEQYF
J gene: TRBJ1-5; V gene: TRBV19; clone size: .; D gene: .; CDR3 DNA: TGTGCCAGCTCCCGAGATAGCAATCAGCCCCAGCATTTT; CDR3 protein: CASSRDSNQPQHF
J gene: TRBJ2-3; V gene: TRBV5-4; clone size: .; D gene: TRBD2; CDR3 DNA: TGTGCCAGCAGCGCCCCCGAGCGGGAGTACACAGATACGCAGTATTTT; CDR3 protein: CASSAPEREYTDTQYF
J gene: TRBJ2-7; V gene: TRBV20-1; clone size: once; D gene: TRBD2; CDR3 DNA: TGCAGTCCAAGGGCGGGGGGTGAAACGTACTTC; CDR3 protein: CSPRAGGETYF
J gene: TRBJ2-7; V gene: TRBV11-2; clone size: .; D gene: .; CDR3 DNA: TGTGCCAGCACCTTGGGACGATCCAACAATGGCTACGAGCAGTACTTC; CDR3 protein: CASTLGRSNNGYEQYF
J gene: TRBJ2-7; V gene: TRBV5-1; clone size: .; D gene: .; CDR3 DNA: TGCGCCAGCAGTAGCGCCCGGGAGCCTATGGGTACCTACGAGCAGTACTTC; CDR3 protein: CASSSAREPMGTYEQYF
J gene: TRBJ2-7; V gene: TRBV19; clone size: .; D gene: .; CDR3 DNA: TGTGCCAGTAGTATATCGCGAACCTACGAGCAGTACTTC; CDR3 protein: CASSISRTYEQYF
J gene: TRBJ2-5; V gene: TRBV5-6; clone size: once; D gene: TRBD2; CDR3 DNA: TGTGCCAGCATCCAGGGACTAGAACAAGAGACCCAGTACTTC; CDR3 protein: CASIQGLEQETQYF
J gene: TRBJ1-4; V gene: TRBV18; clone size: .; D gene: .; CDR3 DNA: TGTGCCAGCTTTCGAGGGGCAACTAATGAAAAACTGTTTTTT; CDR3 protein: CASFRGATNEKLFF
J gene: TRBJ1-1; V gene: TRBV18; clone size: .; D gene: .; CDR3 DNA: TGTGCCAGCTCACCACGTGACCCGGGGACGAACACTGAAGCTTTCTTT; CDR3 protein: CASSPRDPGTNTEAFF
J gene: TRBJ2-5; V gene: TRBV18; clone size: once; D gene: TRBD1; CDR3 DNA: TGTGCCAGCTCACCGCAGGGGGCGGCGGAGACCCAGTACTTC; CDR3 protein: CASSPQGAAETQYF
J gene: TRBJ2-1; V gene: TRBV28; clone size: .; D gene: TRBD1; CDR3 DNA: TGTGCCAGCAGGGGACAGTATTACAATGAGCAGTTCTTC; CDR3 protein: CASRGQYYNEQFF